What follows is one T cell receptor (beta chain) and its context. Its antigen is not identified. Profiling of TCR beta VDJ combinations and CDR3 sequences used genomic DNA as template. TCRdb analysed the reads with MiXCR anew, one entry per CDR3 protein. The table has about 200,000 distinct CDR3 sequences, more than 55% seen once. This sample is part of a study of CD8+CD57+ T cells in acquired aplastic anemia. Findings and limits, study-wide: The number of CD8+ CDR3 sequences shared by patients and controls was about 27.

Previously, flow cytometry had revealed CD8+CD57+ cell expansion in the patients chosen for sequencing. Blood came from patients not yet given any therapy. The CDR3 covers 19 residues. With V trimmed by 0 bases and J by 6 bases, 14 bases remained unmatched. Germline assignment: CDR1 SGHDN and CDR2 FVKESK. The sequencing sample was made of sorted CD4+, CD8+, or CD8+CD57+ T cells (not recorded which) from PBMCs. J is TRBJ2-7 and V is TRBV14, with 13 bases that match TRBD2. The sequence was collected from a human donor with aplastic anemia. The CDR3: CASSQDYAGTSGKTSEQYF. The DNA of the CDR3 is TGTGCCAGCAGCCAAGATTACGCCGGGACTAGCGGGAAGACGAGCGAGCAGTACTTC.